What follows is one TCR beta chain and its context. Being one base from a much bigger clone, this may be a read error. Trimming took 7 bases from V and 4 from J, leaving 16 bases between them. CDR3 length equals 14 residues. Germline lookup yields CDR1 MNHNY and CDR2 SVGAGI (reference sequence). Bulk tissue was left unsorted, and RNA and DNA were co-extracted from about 19-30 mg of it. The data belong to a study of tumor-infiltrating lymphocytes in primary liver carcinoma. Production of TCR beta cDNA used about 500 ng total RNA together with a constant-region primer. Investigators got TCR beta libraries out of three nested multiplex PCR rounds, done with slightly modified ARM-PCR. The opening two PCR rounds, 10 cycles each, paired TRBV1-TRBV30 forward primers with a C-beta reverse primer. TCRdb redid the calling of the multiplex PCR reads with MiXCR, one entry per CDR3 protein. The sample carries about 130,000 distinct CDR3 sequences, around 60% recorded once.

This clonotype was obtained from a woman aged 55 to 70 with primary liver carcinoma and hepatitis B virus infection. Sequencing used liver tumor tissue from sampling region 3. Noted subset: tumor region T3, left-lateral pole. The chain links TRBV6-6 to TRBJ1-1; a possible D gene is TRBD1 (6 bases). CDR3 DNA: TGTGCCAGCAACCGGGACATCTGGAGCACTGAAGCTTTCTTT. This codes for CASNRDIWSTEAFF.